Following are 6 T cell receptor beta chains from one sample sequenced in a study of beta chain features in type 1 diabetes. Study-level points and caveats: A moderate, significant TCRB CDR3 shortening appeared in type 1 diabetes across four CD4+ subsets.

For these receptors, no antigen is known. The investigators reverse transcribed all of the isolated RNA, so they sequenced expressed TCRB transcripts. Clones were sequenced by immunoSEQ multiplex PCR, and TCRdb holds only the in-frame ones, with some missing. The repertoire holds some 330,000 clones, with roughly 12% as singletons. Source material: naive CD4+ T cells from blood. The receptors come from a woman in her late teens or twenties with type 1 diabetes.

This clone occurred a few times. The gene calls are TRBV13 and TRBJ2-3; TRBD2 agrees at 12 bases. CDR3 length: 16 amino acids. The ends lost 5 bases at V and 2 bases at J; junction bases unmatched: 5. Germline CDR1 PRHDT, CDR2 FYEKMQ (reference sequence). Written as DNA, the CDR3 is TGTGCCAGCAGCGTTCGACTAGCGGGGGTCACAGATACGCAGTATTTT. Translation: CASSVRLAGVTDTQYF.

The chain combines TRBV30 with TRBJ2-7, with 8 positions matching TRBD1. The CDR3 loop spans 15 amino acids. The J segment lost 7 bases and the V segment lost 4 bases, leaving 15 bases of the junction unmatched. Per the germline V gene, CDR1 is GTSNPN and CDR2 is SVGIG (reference sequence). CDR3 DNA: TGTGCCTGGACCCTCCGGACAGGGAAATCGTATGAGCAGTACTTC. Protein: CAWTLRTGKSYEQYF.

This CDR3 is CASSPGGTYEQYF. CDR3 bases: TGTGCCAGCAGTCCCGGGGGGACCTACGAGCAGTACTTC. The V call is TRBV28, the J call TRBJ2-7; 7 bases agree with TRBD2. V shed 5 bases and J 2 bases; nucleotides not matched to a gene: 3. The CDR3 has 13 residues. Germline CDR1 is MDHEN and CDR2 is SYDVKM.

This clone occurred a few times. The V gene is TRBV7-9, the J gene TRBJ1-1, with 10 bases fitting TRBD1. The CDR3 sequence is 14 residues long. The germline gives CDR1 SEHNR, CDR2 FQNEAQ (reference sequence). V lost 6 bases, J lost 5 bases, and 6 bases stayed unmatched. This chain's CDR3 is CASSPGTGVTEAFF. DNA for the CDR3: TGTGCCAGCAGTCCCGGGACAGGGGTGACTGAAGCTTTCTTT.

This clone showed up just a few times. The chain uses TRBV29-1 and TRBJ2-7; D gene unclear. The CDR3 sequence is 13 residues long. V lost 4 bases, J lost 5 bases, and 15 bases lay in between. Per the germline V gene, CDR1 is SQVTM and CDR2 is ANQGSEA. CDR3 sequence (DNA): TGCAGCGTTGCCCCGGGTCGCGGTGACGAGCAGTACTTC. It encodes CSVAPGRGDEQYF.

The chain uses TRBV11-3 and TRBJ2-5; TRBD1 might be the D (5 bases). This CDR3 spans 16 amino acids. V was clipped by 5 bases and J by 2 bases, with 18 bases between them. From germline, CDR1 is SGHNT and CDR2 YENEEA. This CDR3 reads CASSRSLAGRQETQYF. The DNA of the CDR3 is TGTGCCAGCAGCCGATCTCTGGCAGGGCGACAAGAGACCCAGTACTTC.